These 14 T cell receptor beta chains were sequenced from one sample in a study of cytomegalovirus exposure and HLA in healthy donors. This PCR relied on a set of 60 Vbeta primers and 13 Jbeta primers. Libraries were prepared by immunoSEQ multiplex PCR; TCRdb keeps only in-frame clonotypes and omits some of them. The table lists some 250,000 clones, 82% of them singletons. The sequenced material came from PBMCs. The receptors stem from a woman aged 35 to 49 in good health and CMV-seropositive.

The chain has TRBV6-1 and TRBJ1-2, with D perhaps TRBD1 (5 bases). The V gene's germline CDR1 is MNHNS and CDR2 SASEGT. V shed 3 bases and J shed 2 bases, with 10 bases lying between them. The CDR3 is made up of 14 amino acids. CDR3 DNA sequence: TGTGCCAGCAGTGAGGGGGGATTAAACTATGGCTACACCTTC. Translating it yields CASSEGGLNYGYTF.

This clone was counted between two and nine times. The gene calls are TRBV6-5 and TRBJ1-6; 9 nucleotides line up with TRBD1. The germline CDR1 and CDR2 sequences are MNHEY and SVGAGI. With 2 bases clipped from V and 7 bases from J, the junction kept 0 bases outside the gene matches. The length of the CDR3 is 14 residues. CDR3 amino acids: CASSYGQGNSPLHF. The CDR3, as DNA: TGTGCCAGCAGTTACGGACAGGGGAATTCACCCCTCCACTTT.

V usage is TRBV5-6 and J usage is TRBJ1-1, with 7 positions matching TRBD1. The CDR3 runs to 15 residues. CDR1 and CDR2 from the germline V gene are SGHDT and YYEEEE. V dropped 4 bases and J dropped 2; count of bases not matched to a gene: 8. The CDR3 nucleotides are TGTGCCAGCAGCCTCACAGGGGCGCAAAACACTGAAGCTTTCTTT. Amino acid sequence: CASSLTGAQNTEAFF.

This clone was picked up a small number of times. This chain joins TRBV18 and TRBJ1-2, with D possibly matching TRBD1 (5 bases). The germline V gene has CDR1 KGHSH and CDR2 LQKENI. V lost 6 bases and J 4 bases, leaving 12 bases between the germline ends. The CDR3 length is 13 residues. CDR3 residues: CASSVGQGYGYTF. CDR3 nucleotide sequence: TGTGCCAGCTCGGTGGGGCAGGGCTATGGCTACACCTTC.

The chain uses TRBV19 and TRBJ1-4; 10 nucleotides match TRBD1. Looked up from germline, CDR1 is LNHDA and CDR2 is SQIVND (reference sequence). After removal of 3 bases from V and 8 bases from J, the junction contained 15 bases not matched to a gene. CDR3 length equals 18 residues. CDR3 sequence reads: CASSITLLTGTGEEKLFF. The DNA of the CDR3 is TGTGCCAGTAGTATCACCTTACTTACCGGGACAGGGGAGGAAAAACTGTTTTTT.

A note on this clone: The sample holds other DNA sequences that translate to the same CDR3. The V call is TRBV4-2, the J call TRBJ2-2, with 7 bases fitting TRBD1. CDR1 and CDR2 from the germline V gene are LGHNA and YNFKEQ. With V trimmed by 0 bases and J by 6 bases, 7 bases remained unmatched. The CDR3 length is 16 residues. The CDR3 protein is CASSQDEGAGAGELFF. DNA for the CDR3: TGTGCCAGCAGCCAAGATGAGGGGGCCGGAGCCGGGGAGCTGTTTTTT.

The chain is built from TRBV18 and TRBJ2-3; D possibly corresponds to TRBD1 (5 bases). V was cut by 4 bases and J by 3 bases, with 17 bases left in between. The CDR3 loop spans 16 amino acids. Per the germline V gene, CDR1 is KGHSH and CDR2 is LQKENI. The CDR3, as DNA: TGTGCCAGCTCACTCCGATTAGACAGTGAAACAGATACGCAGTATTTT. Translating it yields CASSLRLDSETDTQYF.

The V gene is TRBV28, the J gene TRBJ2-5; 11 bases map to TRBD2. The J call may be mistaken, given a closer DNA end match to TRBJ2-7. This CDR3 is built from 15 residues. Germline CDR1 reads MDHEN; CDR2 reads SYDVKM. The chain's CDR3 is CASKSTSGNSYEQYF. In DNA, the CDR3 is TGTGCCAGCAAATCGACTAGCGGGAACTCCTACGAGCAGTACTTC.

This clone turned up a few times. The J gene is TRBJ2-7, the V gene TRBV28; a possible D gene is TRBD2 (5 bases). This CDR3 is 14 amino acids long. CDR1 MDHEN and CDR2 SYDVKM come from the germline V gene. The V end was cut by 3 bases, the J end by 9 bases, with 18 bases between. For the CDR3, the DNA is TGTGCCAGCAGTTTCCCCAGCTTTGGAGGATGGCAGTACTTC. This gives the protein CASSFPSFGGWQYF.

The rearrangement links TRBV25-1 to TRBJ1-1; D remains unclear. The length of the CDR3 is 14 residues. Germline V gives CDR1 MGHDK, CDR2 SYGVNS. The ends were cut back, 1 base at V and 6 bases at J, with 12 bases in the middle. In DNA form, the CDR3 reads TGTGCCAGCAGTGAATTCGGGGAGGTGGCTGAAGCTTTCTTT. Residues: CASSEFGEVAEAFF.

J is TRBJ2-1 and V is TRBV7-6, with a weak D call TRBD2 (6 bases). The V and J ends lost 5 bases and 3 bases respectively, with 14 bases between them. The CDR3 covers 15 residues. CDR1 SGHVS and CDR2 FNYEAQ come from the germline V gene. For the CDR3, the DNA is TGTGCCAGCAGCCGGGTCGCGGGATACTACAATGAGCAGTTCTTC. Translating gives CASSRVAGYYNEQFF.

This chain links TRBV30 with TRBJ1-2, with D hard to call. Germline CDR1 is GTSNPN and CDR2 is SVGIG (reference sequence). The CDR3 sequence is 13 residues long. Trimming left V 2 bases short and J 2 bases short, with 9 bases between. CDR3 loop: CAWSRESNYGYTF. In DNA, the CDR3 is TGTGCCTGGAGTCGAGAGTCAAACTATGGCTACACCTTC.

The chain employs TRBV7-8 and TRBJ2-7; D gene unclear. Germline CDR1 SGHVS, CDR2 FQNEAQ. The CDR3 extends over 14 amino acids. V lost 1 base to trimming and J lost 2 bases, with 9 bases between them. The CDR3 DNA reads TGTGCCAGCAGCTTAGGTGCGGCTACCTACGAGCAGTACTTC. Translated: CASSLGAATYEQYF.

The CDR3 DNA reads as TGTGCCTCAACACGGGGGAACCAGAACACCGGGGAGCTGTTTTTT. It yields the protein CASTRGNQNTGELFF. The chain combines TRBV30 with TRBJ2-2, with D perhaps matching TRBD2 (6 bases). The V end was cut by 7 bases, the J end by 1 base, with 16 bases between. The germline V gene encodes CDR1 GTSNPN and CDR2 SVGIG (reference sequence). The CDR3 totals 15 residues.